A selection of T cell receptor beta chains follows, all from one sample in a study of beta chain features in type 1 diabetes. The assay was immunoSEQ multiplex PCR, and TCRdb's table has in-frame clones only and misses some. Of over 650,000 clones detected, around 15% appear once; the ten largest clones hold around 0.04%. Sequencing was done on a sample of naive CD4+ T cells from blood. The source is a young man with type 1 diabetes. Both conserved end residues are part of each CDR3. D genes are given only for firm matches. Size is omitted from some rows. Given values are once, few, many or a class for expanded clones.

j_call: TRBJ1-2; v_call: TRBV30; clone_size: -; d_call: TRBD1; cdr3_nt: TGTGCCTGGAGAACCTCCGGGACAGTCTATGGCTACACCTTC; cdr3_aa: CAWRTSGTVYGYTF
j_call: TRBJ2-7; v_call: TRBV7-9; clone_size: -; d_call: -; cdr3_nt: TGTACCAGCAGCTTAGAACGGGACACCCAGTACTTC; cdr3_aa: CTSSLERDTQYF
j_call: TRBJ1-2; v_call: TRBV28; clone_size: many; d_call: TRBD1; cdr3_nt: TGTGCCAGCAGTATCATTCAGGGGGCTTCGGCTAACTATGGCTACACCTTC; cdr3_aa: CASSIIQGASANYGYTF
j_call: TRBJ2-5; v_call: TRBV7-8; clone_size: -; d_call: TRBD2; cdr3_nt: TGTGCCAGCAGCTCGGGGGGGCCGATGCCAGGAGAGACCCAGTACTTC; cdr3_aa: CASSSGGPMPGETQYF
j_call: TRBJ2-7; v_call: TRBV5-1; clone_size: -; d_call: -; cdr3_nt: TGCGCCAGCAGCTTGGGACAGCTGTCCTACGAGCAGTACTTC; cdr3_aa: CASSLGQLSYEQYF
j_call: TRBJ1-1; v_call: TRBV7-2; clone_size: few; d_call: -; cdr3_nt: TGTGCCAGCAGCCCCAGGGTTGGGGGAACTGAAGCTTTCTTT; cdr3_aa: CASSPRVGGTEAFF
j_call: TRBJ2-5; v_call: TRBV4-1; clone_size: few; d_call: TRBD2; cdr3_nt: TGCGCCAGCAGCCAAGGTCCGGGACTAGCGGGAGAGACCCAGTACTTC; cdr3_aa: CASSQGPGLAGETQYF
j_call: TRBJ1-2; v_call: TRBV4-1; clone_size: -; d_call: -; cdr3_nt: TGCGCCAGCAGCCAAGAACGAAGCCTTAACTATGGCTACACCTTC; cdr3_aa: CASSQERSLNYGYTF
j_call: TRBJ1-4; v_call: TRBV7-2; clone_size: -; d_call: -; cdr3_nt: TGTGCCAGCAGCTTATCACCGGGAGAAAAACTGTTTTTT; cdr3_aa: CASSLSPGEKLFF
j_call: TRBJ2-7; v_call: TRBV5-4; clone_size: -; d_call: TRBD1; cdr3_nt: TGTGCCAGCAGCGCACCGACAGGGGTAAATGGCGAGCAGTACTTC; cdr3_aa: CASSAPTGVNGEQYF
j_call: TRBJ2-2; v_call: TRBV7-2; clone_size: few; d_call: -; cdr3_nt: TGTGCCAGCAGCTTAGAAGGTGCGGGGTACACCGGGGAGCTGTTTTTT; cdr3_aa: CASSLEGAGYTGELFF
j_call: TRBJ1-5; v_call: TRBV11-2; clone_size: few; d_call: -; cdr3_nt: TGTGCCAGCAGCTTGGGGTCGTTAAGCAATCAGCCCCAGCATTTT; cdr3_aa: CASSLGSLSNQPQHF